The 28 T cell receptor beta chains below come from one sample, sequenced in a study of blood T cell repertoires in COVID-19 (dated by TCRdb to the early 2020s). Receptors were amplified or captured by the immunoSEQ multiplex PCR assay. TCRdb holds this immuneACCESS table with in-frame rearrangements only. Some clones are missing; in checked studies, unresolved V genes explain under half, and the rest has no known cause. This sample gives some 200,000 clones in total; roughly four fifths of them show up just once. Of the sample, around 12% falls within the top ten clones. Sequencing was performed on peripheral blood. Source of these receptors: a woman aged 35 to 49 with acute or convalescent COVID-19.

This chain joins TRBV7-9 and TRBJ2-5; a possible D gene is TRBD2 (6 bases). Trimming took off 3 bases at V and 5 bases at J, with 16 bases between the two ends. CDR3 length equals 15 residues. Germline V CDR1 and CDR2: SEHNR, FQNEAQ (reference sequence). For the CDR3, the DNA is TGTGCCAGCAGCTTTACCCGGGAGTTCGATGAGACCCAGTACTTC. Translation gives CASSFTREFDETQYF. The complete variable domain, with remaining parts taken from reference TRBV7-9 and TRBJ2-5, reads DTGVSQNPRHKITKRGQNVTFRCDPISEHNRLYWYRQTLGQGPEFLTYFQNEAQLEKSRLLSDRFSAERPKGSFSTLEIQRTEQGDSAMYLCASSFTREFDETQYFGPGTRLLVL.

The chain joins TRBV3-1 (or the pseudogene TRBV3-2) to TRBJ2-6, with 8 bases matching TRBD1. The CDR3 runs 18 residues. With 2 bases clipped from V and 0 bases from J, the junction kept 6 bases outside the gene matches. The germline gives CDR1 LGHDT, CDR2 YNNKEL (reference sequence). The CDR3 region is CASSQIRDRPSGANVLTF. The CDR3 DNA is TGTGCCAGCAGCCAAATCCGGGACAGGCCCTCTGGGGCCAACGTCCTGACTTTC.

This chain uses TRBV28 with TRBJ2-3; 8 bases match TRBD2. Trimming took 4 bases from V and 2 from J; bases not matched to a gene: 8. This CDR3 contains 16 residues. The germline CDR1 and CDR2 sequences are MDHEN and SYDVKM. The CDR3: CASSWSFSGDTDTQYF. Written as DNA, the CDR3 is TGTGCCAGCAGTTGGTCTTTTAGCGGGGACACAGATACGCAGTATTTT.

The chain links TRBV19 to TRBJ1-2; TRBD1 matches 7 bases. J lost 4 bases, V lost 10 bases, and 15 bases had no gene match. The CDR3 loop spans 15 amino acids. Germline-derived CDR1 and CDR2 are LNHDA and SQIVND (reference sequence). CDR3 DNA: TGTGCCACCTACGGCAGGACAGGTCAAACCTATGGCTACACCTTC. This sequence encodes CATYGRTGQTYGYTF.

V gene TRBV9 combines with J gene TRBJ1-3; 7 bases align to TRBD1. Germline V CDR1 and CDR2: SGDLS, YYNGEE. The CDR3 runs 16 residues. Trimming at V came to 7 bases and at J to 0 bases, leaving 10 bases not matched to a gene. CDR3 coding DNA: TGTGCCAGCTCCCGCGGGACAGTCAACTCTGGAAACACCATATATTTT. This encodes CASSRGTVNSGNTIYF.

V and J are TRBV6-2 or TRBV6-3 and TRBJ2-3; 7 positions agree with TRBD2. This CDR3 is built from 16 residues. Germline V CDR1 and CDR2: MNHEY, SVGEGT. After removal of 4 bases from V and 2 bases from J, the junction contained 9 bases not matched to a gene. CDR3 protein: CASSSRGEDYTDTQYF. The CDR3 nucleotides are TGTGCCAGCAGTTCCCGGGGGGAAGATTACACAGATACGCAGTATTTT.

This rearrangement joins TRBV5-5 to TRBJ1-4; TRBD1 is a possible D gene (5 bases). V lost 4 bases and J 2 bases, leaving 12 bases between the germline ends. The CDR3 runs to 15 residues. Germline assignment: CDR1 SGHKS and CDR2 YYEKEE (reference sequence). The CDR3 sequence is CASSGIGGTNEKLFF. In nucleotides, the CDR3 is TGTGCCAGCAGCGGGATCGGGGGGACTAATGAAAAACTGTTTTTT. Full variable domain (outside the CDR3, taken from reference TRBV5-5 and TRBJ1-4): DAGVTQSPTHLIKTRGQQVTLRCSPISGHKSVSWYQQVLGQGPQFIFQYYEKEERGRGNFPDRFSARQFPNYSSELNVNALLLGDSALYLCASSGIGGTNEKLFFGSGTQLSVL.

The rearrangement joins TRBV9 to TRBJ1-1, with 7 bases identical to TRBD1. The CDR3 has 15 amino acids. Germline V gene sequence: CDR1 SGDLS, CDR2 YYNGEE. The V gene end was trimmed by 0 bases and the J gene end by 5 bases; junction bases not matched to a gene: 7. The DNA of the CDR3 is TGTGCCAGCAGCGTAGCCCTACAGGGGAGGACTGAAGCTTTCTTT. Protein sequence: CASSVALQGRTEAFF.

The chain combines TRBV10-1 with TRBJ1-1; D is perhaps TRBD1 (5 bases). Per germline, CDR1 WNHNN and CDR2 SYGVQD (reference sequence). CDR3 size: 13 residues. V was shortened by 8 bases and J by 0 bases, with 10 bases between the two germline ends. The CDR3 protein is CASRQGMNTEAFF. As DNA, the CDR3 is TGCGCCAGCCGTCAGGGCATGAACACTGAAGCTTTCTTT.

This chain connects TRBV19 to TRBJ1-2; 11 bases line up with TRBD1. The CDR3 has 15 amino acids. CDR1 and CDR2 from the germline V gene are LNHDA and SQIVND (reference sequence). V gave up 4 bases and J gave up 4 bases; unmatched junction bases: 5. The CDR3 loop is CASSSGTGGGYGYTF. The CDR3 region has the DNA TGTGCCAGTAGTAGCGGGACAGGGGGAGGCTATGGCTACACCTTC.

The rearrangement links TRBV19 to TRBJ1-1; D call uncertain. The CDR3 extends over 14 amino acids. Germline V lookup: CDR1 LNHDA, CDR2 SQIVND (reference sequence). V shed 1 base and J shed 1 base, with 7 bases lying between them. The CDR3 loop reads CASSIAGENTEAFF. DNA for the CDR3: TGTGCCAGTAGTATAGCCGGGGAGAACACTGAAGCTTTCTTT.

The V call is TRBV28, the J call TRBJ2-1, with D maybe TRBD1 (6 bases). This CDR3 is built from 14 residues. Trimming took 4 bases from V and 6 from J, leaving 13 bases between them. Germline V CDR1 and CDR2: MDHEN, SYDVKM. This CDR3 reads CASSSQGIGNEQFF. The CDR3 coding sequence is TGTGCCAGCAGTTCACAGGGAATAGGCAATGAGCAGTTCTTC. Using reference TRBV28 and TRBJ2-1 for the parts outside the CDR3, the full variable domain is DVKVTQSSRYLVKRTGEKVFLECVQDMDHENMFWYRQDPGLGLRLIYFSYDVKMKEKGDIPEGYSVSREKKERFSLILESASTNQTSMYLCASSSQGIGNEQFFGPGTRLTVL.

The genes are TRBV6-5 and TRBJ1-2, with 9 bases identical to TRBD1. This CDR3 contains 13 residues. Looked up from germline, CDR1 is MNHEY and CDR2 is SVGAGI. J was trimmed by 8 bases and V by 5 bases; bases with no gene match: 6. CDR3 DNA: TGTGCCAGCAGTCACAGGGGGCTACGGGGCTACACCTTC. It is translated as CASSHRGLRGYTF.

The chain employs TRBV7-8 and TRBJ1-1; tentatively, D is TRBD1 (5 bases). Germline values: CDR1 SGHVS, CDR2 FQNEAQ. V was clipped by 1 base and J by 5 bases, with 8 bases between them. The CDR3 spans 13 residues. CDR3 DNA sequence: TGTGCCAGCAGCTTAGGGGGGGGAACTGAAGCTTTCTTT. Translating gives CASSLGGGTEAFF.

This clone has just one count. V is TRBV11-2 and J is TRBJ2-3; D is perhaps TRBD2 (6 bases). The germline V and J ends were trimmed by 3 bases and 1 base, with 14 bases remaining between them. The CDR3 is made up of 16 amino acids. The germline V gene encodes CDR1 SGHAT and CDR2 FQNNGV. The CDR3 bases are TGTGCCAGCAGCTTGACCGGGACTCTACGCACAGATACGCAGTATTTT. Translated: CASSLTGTLRTDTQYF.

This clone appeared a single time. The J gene is TRBJ1-2, the V gene TRBV6-2 or TRBV6-3; tentative D call: TRBD1 (6 bases). Trimming left V 6 bases short and J 4 bases short, with 12 bases between. This CDR3 has 13 amino acids. Looked up from germline, CDR1 is MNHEY and CDR2 is SVGEGT. The CDR3: CASSQDRLYGYTF. CDR3 nucleotides: TGTGCCAGCAGCCAAGACAGGCTCTATGGCTACACCTTC.

The gene calls are TRBV12-5 and TRBJ1-5; 7 positions match TRBD1. The V gene's germline CDR1 is LGHNT and CDR2 FRNRAP. The CDR3 spans 13 residues. The J segment lost 7 bases and the V segment lost 8 bases, leaving 8 bases of the junction unmatched. In nucleotides, the CDR3 is TGTGCTAGTTCCGGACAGGTCCGCCAGCCCCAGCATTTT. It specifies CASSGQVRQPQHF.

This chain links TRBV12-3 or TRBV12-4 with TRBJ2-7; 9 bases map to TRBD2. V dropped 3 bases and J dropped 12; count of bases not matched to a gene: 9. The CDR3 extends over 13 amino acids. CDR3: CASSFSGRILLYF. CDR3 sequence (DNA): TGTGCCAGCAGTTTCAGCGGGAGGATTCTACTGTACTTC.

J is TRBJ2-7 and V is TRBV6-5, with a weak D call TRBD2 (7 bases). This CDR3 comprises 12 residues. Germline V gives CDR1 MNHEY, CDR2 SVGAGI. Deletions cut 8 bases from V and 7 bases from J, with 15 bases between. The CDR3 DNA sequence: TGTGCCAGCTTCGGGGGGCGGTGGGAGCAGTACTTC. It codes for CASFGGRWEQYF.

The chain combines TRBV3-1 (or the pseudogene TRBV3-2) with TRBJ2-7; 14 bases are shared with TRBD2. The CDR3 length is 15 residues. Germline V gives CDR1 LGHDT, CDR2 YNNKEL (reference sequence). J was trimmed by 3 bases and V by 6 bases; bases with no gene match: 4. The CDR3 region is CASSDGLAGGYEQYF. In DNA form, the CDR3 reads TGTGCCAGCAGTGACGGACTAGCGGGGGGCTACGAGCAGTACTTC.

This rearrangement joins TRBV6-2 or TRBV6-3 to TRBJ1-2, with D possibly being TRBD1 (5 bases). This CDR3 has 12 residues. The V gene lost 5 bases and the J gene lost 8 bases, with 12 bases spanning the gap. Germline V CDR1 and CDR2: MNHEY, SVGEGT. The CDR3: CASSTWTIGYTF. DNA of the CDR3: TGTGCCAGCAGTACTTGGACAATCGGCTACACCTTC.

This clone was recorded once. The chain has TRBV13 and TRBJ1-2; D gene uncertain. The CDR3 contains 14 residues. Trimming cost V 2 bases and J 6 bases, with 13 bases left between them. The V gene's germline CDR1 is PRHDT and CDR2 FYEKMQ (reference sequence). DNA of the CDR3: TGTGCCAGCAGCTTAAGTGGAGGACGGGATGGCTACACCTTC. It encodes CASSLSGGRDGYTF. Full variable domain (outside the CDR3, taken from reference TRBV13 and TRBJ1-2): AAGVIQSPRHLIKEKRETATLKCYPIPRHDTVYWYQQGPGQDPQFLISFYEKMQSDKGSIPDRFSAQQFSDYHSELNMSSLELGDSALYFCASSLSGGRDGYTFGSGTRLTVV.

The V call is TRBV7-3, the J call TRBJ2-5; D is perhaps TRBD1 (7 bases). CDR1 and CDR2 (germline): SGHTA, FQGTGA. The CDR3 contains 13 residues. Trimming took 5 bases from V and 5 from J, leaving 12 bases between them. CDR3 nucleotide sequence: TGTGCCAGCAGCGCGACAGGGAGGGAGACCCAGTACTTC. This codes for CASSATGRETQYF.

On this clone: At one of its ends the junction is not consistent with the germline gene, which may arise from a read error. V usage is TRBV12-3 or TRBV12-4 and J usage is TRBJ2-5; 7 bases line up with TRBD1. The CDR3 loop spans 13 amino acids. The CDR3 sequence is CASRADRPVSFNF. In DNA form, the CDR3 reads TGTGCCAGCAGGGCGGACAGGCCCGTTTCCTTTAACTTC.

V and J are TRBV5-1 and TRBJ1-4, with D unclear. Germline V gives CDR1 SGHRS, CDR2 YFSETQ. This CDR3 comprises 15 residues. V lost 0 bases, J lost 3 bases, and 9 bases lay in between. In DNA form, the CDR3 reads TGCGCCAGCAGCTTGGGCCGGGGTGCTAATGAAAAACTGTTTTTT. This translates into CASSLGRGANEKLFF.

The CDR3 DNA reads as TGTGCCAGCAGTGAGATCTGGGCAACCGGGGAGCTGTTTTTT. Its translation: CASSEIWATGELFF. The chain couples TRBV2 to TRBJ2-2; D is unresolved. The CDR3 is 14 amino acids. Germline loops: CDR1 SNHLY, CDR2 FYNNEI. V lost 3 bases, J lost 5 bases, and 10 bases lay in between.

This clone was recorded only once. The rearrangement uses TRBV3-1 (or the pseudogene TRBV3-2) and TRBJ1-3, with D possibly matching TRBD1 (6 bases). CDR3 length: 14 residues. Trimming cost V 2 bases and J 4 bases, with 9 bases left between them. Germline V gives CDR1 LGHDT, CDR2 YNNKEL (reference sequence). The CDR3 here is CASSQRDRGNTIYF. DNA of the CDR3: TGTGCCAGCAGCCAAAGAGACAGGGGAAACACCATATATTTT.

The J gene is TRBJ1-4, the V gene TRBV20-1, with D uncertain. Looked up from germline, CDR1 is DFQATT and CDR2 is SNEGSKA (reference sequence). This CDR3 comprises 11 residues. V was cut by 3 bases and J by 5 bases, with 4 bases left in between. CDR3 sequence reads: CSARENEKLFF. CDR3 in DNA: TGCAGTGCTAGGGAGAATGAAAAACTGTTTTTT.